This T cell receptor (beta chain) was recorded in a study of early T cells in non-severe SARS-CoV-2 infection (dated by TCRdb to the early 2020s). Some background on the complete study: Because TCR sequencing was done on bulk RNA from unsorted whole blood, the alpha and beta chains could not be paired. General findings and caveats noted by the study authors: VDJdb matching was skewed toward anti-spike CD8 responses and likely underestimated virus-specific expansions, missing private and CD4 specificities.

Per the germline V gene, SGHAT is the CDR1 and FQNNGV is the CDR2. The CDR3 contains 11 residues, cysteine and phenylalanine counted. Only the CDR3 region is kept as DNA, spanning 33 bases read in frame from base 1. The protocol used for the library was 5' RACE. Sequencing used a NextSeq 500. The TCR library protocol attached unique molecular identifiers to individual cDNA molecules to correct for sequencing error and PCR bias. Sequencing covered both TCR alpha and beta chains, and within each sample the abundances of alpha and beta sequences were tightly co-correlated. Per the source publication's procedure: Decombinator V4 was used to annotate the V gene, J gene and CDR3 of the TCR sequences. Expanded TCRs were defined as changing significantly between any two time points under a Poisson model with p below 0.0001. TCR abundances were normalised to the total number of TCRs sequenced in each sample and reported as counts per million. MAIT TCRs were defined by TRAV1-2 paired with TRAJ12, TRAJ20 or TRAJ33, and iNKT TCRs by TRAV10 paired with TRAJ18. VDJdb, accessed 1 November 2021, was searched for CMV, EBV and SARS-CoV-2 annotated TCRs, excluding TCRs annotated for multiple antigens. TCRdb reworked the public reads: Q25 trimming with fastp, MiXCR clone assembly, productive beta chains retained. Identical CDR3 proteins give one entry, which carries the most common genes and DNA. The V and J calls here are based on TCRdb, not the publication. The sample table holds about 32,000 distinct CDR3 sequences, of which around 9% were seen once. Less than 15% of the sample is held by the ten biggest clonotypes.

Set within a cohort of healthcare workers in London, UK, this nested case-control study involved weekly PCR testing of nasopharyngeal swabs along with blood sampling. Healthcare workers were recruited between 23 and 31 March 2020, during the week of the UK lockdown, and were followed weekly for up to roughly 15 weeks. Points on this clonotype: Its target antigen remains unknown. One base away lies a much larger clone, so this may be a sequencing read error.

The receptor chain draws on TRBV11-2 and TRBJ1-1; no D gene is confidently identified. The sequencing input was whole blood. The TCR sequence derives from an adult who was a healthcare worker with PCR-confirmed SARS-CoV-2 infection or an uninfected control (not recorded which). The DNA reads TGTACCAGCAGCTCTTACACTGAAGCTTTCTTT. Translated, this is CTSSSYTEAFF.